This T cell receptor beta chain was captured in a study of cytomegalovirus exposure and HLA in healthy donors. This CDR3 is 13 amino acids long. The ends were cut back, 6 bases at V and 2 bases at J, with 11 bases in the middle. The germline V gene has CDR1 SNHLY and CDR2 FYNNEI. Points on this clone: Its specificity is not known.

Primers: 60 Vbeta forward and 13 Jbeta reverse. Clones were read by immunoSEQ multiplex PCR, and TCRdb kept only the in-frame ones, dropping some. The data hold about 140,000 clones, with about two thirds observed a single time. Study outcomes and limitations: Later on, an analysis found that several of the most significant clusters appeared to be linked to common viral pathogens, which included parvovirus B19. Researchers catalogued some 160 TCR beta chains as cytomegalovirus-associated.

This clonotype was sampled from a man aged 30-40 years in good health and CMV-seropositive. Sequenced sample: PBMCs. V gene TRBV2 combines with J gene TRBJ2-7; possible D gene TRBD1, 5 bases. CDR3: CASRDTLTYEQYF. The CDR3 nucleotides read TGTGCCAGCAGGGACACCCTAACCTACGAGCAGTACTTC.